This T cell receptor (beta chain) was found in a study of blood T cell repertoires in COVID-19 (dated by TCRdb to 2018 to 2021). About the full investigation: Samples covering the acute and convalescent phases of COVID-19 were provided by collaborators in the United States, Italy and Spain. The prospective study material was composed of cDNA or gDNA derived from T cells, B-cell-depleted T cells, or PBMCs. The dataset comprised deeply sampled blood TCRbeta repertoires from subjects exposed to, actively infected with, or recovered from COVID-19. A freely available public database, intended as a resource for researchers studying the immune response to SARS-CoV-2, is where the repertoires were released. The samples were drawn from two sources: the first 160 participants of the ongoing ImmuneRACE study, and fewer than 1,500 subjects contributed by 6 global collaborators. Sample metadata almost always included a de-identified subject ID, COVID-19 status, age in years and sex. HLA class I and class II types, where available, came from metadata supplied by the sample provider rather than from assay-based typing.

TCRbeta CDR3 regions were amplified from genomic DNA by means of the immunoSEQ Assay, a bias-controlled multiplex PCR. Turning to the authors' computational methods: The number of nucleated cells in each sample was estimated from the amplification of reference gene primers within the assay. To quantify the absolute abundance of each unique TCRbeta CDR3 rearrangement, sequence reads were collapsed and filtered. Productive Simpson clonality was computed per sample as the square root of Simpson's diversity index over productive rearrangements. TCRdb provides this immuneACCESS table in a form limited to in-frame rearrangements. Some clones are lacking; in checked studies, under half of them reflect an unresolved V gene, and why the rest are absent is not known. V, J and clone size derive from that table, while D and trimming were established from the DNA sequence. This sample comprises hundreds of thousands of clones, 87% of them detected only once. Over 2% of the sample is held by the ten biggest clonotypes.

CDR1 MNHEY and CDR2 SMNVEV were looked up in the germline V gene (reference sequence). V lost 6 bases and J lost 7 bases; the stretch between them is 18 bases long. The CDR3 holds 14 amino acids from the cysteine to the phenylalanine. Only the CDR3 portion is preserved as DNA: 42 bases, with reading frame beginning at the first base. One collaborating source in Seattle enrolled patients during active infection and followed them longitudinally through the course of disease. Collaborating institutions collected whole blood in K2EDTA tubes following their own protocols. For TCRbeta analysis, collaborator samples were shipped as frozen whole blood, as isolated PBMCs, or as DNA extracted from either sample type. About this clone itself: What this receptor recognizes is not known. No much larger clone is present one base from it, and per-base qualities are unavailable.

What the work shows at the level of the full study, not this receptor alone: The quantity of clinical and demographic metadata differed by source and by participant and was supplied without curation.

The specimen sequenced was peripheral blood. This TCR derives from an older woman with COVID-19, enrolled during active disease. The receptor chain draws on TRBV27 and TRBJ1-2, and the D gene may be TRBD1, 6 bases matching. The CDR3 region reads CASRISRKGGGYTF. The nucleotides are TGTGCCAGCAGAATAAGCCGAAAAGGGGGTGGCTACACCTTC.